This T cell receptor beta chain was sequenced in a study of cytomegalovirus exposure and HLA in healthy donors. Findings and limits, study-wide: Reports described diagnosis of cytomegalovirus status by the classifier as highly specific and sensitive.

Using immunoSEQ multiplex PCR, the repertoire was profiled, and TCRdb retains in-frame clones only, with some absent. In the table there are about 110,000 clones, approximately 95% of which are singletons. This CDR3 has 13 residues. CDR1 and CDR2 from the germline V gene are MNHNS and SASEGT. Trimming removed 5 bases from V and 1 base from J, with 8 bases in between. As regards this clone: Its antigen is not known.

The receptor comes from a young woman in good health and CMV-seronegative. This chain links TRBV6-1 with TRBJ1-2, with D perhaps matching TRBD1 (5 bases). The specimen was PBMCs. The CDR3 sequence: CASSRDSNYGYTF. CDR3 DNA: TGTGCCAGCAGTAGAGACAGTAACTATGGCTACACCTTC.